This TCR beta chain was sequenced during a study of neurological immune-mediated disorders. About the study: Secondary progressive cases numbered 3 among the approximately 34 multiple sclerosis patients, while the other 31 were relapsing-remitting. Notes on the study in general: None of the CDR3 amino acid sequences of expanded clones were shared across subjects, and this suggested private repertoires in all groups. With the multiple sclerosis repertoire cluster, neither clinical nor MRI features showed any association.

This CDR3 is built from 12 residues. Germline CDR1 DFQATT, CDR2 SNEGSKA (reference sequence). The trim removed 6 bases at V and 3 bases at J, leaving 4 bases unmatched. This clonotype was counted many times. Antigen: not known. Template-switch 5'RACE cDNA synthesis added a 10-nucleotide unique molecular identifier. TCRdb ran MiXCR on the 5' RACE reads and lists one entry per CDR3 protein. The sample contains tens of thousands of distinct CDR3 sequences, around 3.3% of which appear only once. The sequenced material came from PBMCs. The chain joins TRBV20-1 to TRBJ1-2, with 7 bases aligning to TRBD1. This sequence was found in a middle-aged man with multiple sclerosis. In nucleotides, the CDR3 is TGCAGTGCCACCGACAGGGACTATGGCTACACCTTC. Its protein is CSATDRDYGYTF.